Shown below are 13 T cell receptor beta chains from a single sample sequenced in a study of T cells in Graves' hyperthyroidism and ophthalmopathy. What was amplified from RNA transcripts were TCR beta CDR3 regions. First-round RT-PCR of the TCR CDR3 relied on the HTBI primer set. Each CDR3 protein gets one entry after TCRdb re-called the multiplex PCR reads with MiXCR. The repertoire consists of about half a million distinct CDR3 sequences, with about 16% occurring once and the leading ten covering 29%. Input material: blood. These receptor sequences come from a woman aged 25 to 39 with Graves' ophthalmopathy.

This clonotype was seen more than once but under ten times. The chain has TRBV9 and TRBJ2-2; the match to TRBD2 covers 14 bases. CDR3 length equals 18 residues. Germline loops: CDR1 SGDLS, CDR2 YYNGEE. V shed 3 bases, J shed 5 bases, and the junction held 9 bases outside the gene matches. This CDR3 reads CASSAGTSGRRGTGELFF. The CDR3 DNA sequence: TGTGCCAGCAGCGCCGGGACTAGCGGGAGACGAGGGACCGGGGAGCTGTTTTTT.

The rearrangement joins TRBV5-1 to TRBJ2-5; weak D call: TRBD2 (5 bases). Per the germline V gene, CDR1 is SGHRS and CDR2 is YFSETQ. The CDR3 totals 15 residues. Trimming left V 0 bases short and J 4 bases short, with 13 bases between. CDR3 loop: CASSLESASGETQYF. CDR3 nucleotides: TGCGCCAGCAGCTTGGAGTCTGCCAGCGGAGAGACCCAGTACTTC.

The V call is TRBV12-3 or TRBV12-4, the J call TRBJ1-4; maybe TRBD1 (5 bases). V shed 3 bases and J shed 8 bases, with 19 bases lying between them. The CDR3 covers 16 residues. The CDR3 nucleotides read TGTGCCAGCAGTTTGGGGCGAGGGTCGAGAATAGAAAAACTGTTTTTT. As protein: CASSLGRGSRIEKLFF.

This clonotype appeared a few times. V gene TRBV9 combines with J gene TRBJ2-1; D gene unclear. Germline V lookup: CDR1 SGDLS, CDR2 YYNGEE. Trimming took 4 bases from V and 3 from J, leaving 5 bases between them. The CDR3 length is 12 residues. This CDR3 reads CASSNFYNEQFF. CDR3 bases: TGTGCCAGCAGCAATTTCTACAATGAGCAGTTCTTC.

The rearrangement uses TRBV14 and TRBJ2-2, with 8 bases that match TRBD2. This CDR3 contains 17 residues. Germline values: CDR1 SGHDN, CDR2 FVKESK. J was trimmed by 1 base and V by 0 bases; bases with no gene match: 4. DNA for the CDR3: TGTGCCAGCAGCCAAGACCGGCTAGCGGGGAACACCGGGGAGCTGTTTTTT. This encodes CASSQDRLAGNTGELFF.

This clonotype showed up many times. The chain is built from TRBV12-3 or TRBV12-4 and TRBJ2-2, with 9 positions matching TRBD1. Losses at the gene ends were 4 bases for V and 3 bases for J; bases not matched to a gene: 3. This CDR3 contains 15 residues. In DNA form, the CDR3 reads TGTGCCAGCAGTTCCTGGACAGGGGACACCGGGGAGCTGTTTTTT. It is translated as CASSSWTGDTGELFF.

J is TRBJ2-5 and V is TRBV28; D assignment may be TRBD1 or TRBD2 (5 bases each). The CDR3 is 14 residues long. Trimming shortened V by 3 bases and J by 5 bases, and 13 bases separated the two germline ends. Germline assignment: CDR1 MDHEN and CDR2 SYDVKM. CDR3 sequence (DNA): TGTGCCAGCAGTTTCGCCGGGACCGGGGAGACCCAGTACTTC. It encodes CASSFAGTGETQYF.

This clonotype has a handful of counts. This chain links TRBV24-1 with TRBJ2-1, with 7 bases matching TRBD1. Per germline, CDR1 KGHDR and CDR2 SFDVKD. V was clipped by 3 bases and J by 3 bases; unmatched bases: 10. The CDR3 consists of 17 residues. The CDR3 DNA sequence: TGTGCCACCAGTGATCCCGGGACAGTAAGTAACTACAATGAGCAGTTCTTC. Encoded protein: CATSDPGTVSNYNEQFF.

The chain links TRBV28 to TRBJ2-5; TRBD1 aligns across 10 bases. Looked up from germline, CDR1 is MDHEN and CDR2 is SYDVKM. After removal of 3 bases from V and 3 bases from J, the junction contained 4 bases not matched to a gene. This CDR3 comprises 15 residues. CDR3 coding DNA: TGTGCCAGCAGTTTCCATGGACAGGGGGAAGAGACCCAGTACTTC. Its protein product is CASSFHGQGEETQYF.

This sequence joins TRBV5-1 and TRBJ2-2; tentatively, D is TRBD2 (5 bases). The germline V and J ends were trimmed by 3 bases and 2 bases, with 11 bases remaining between them. The CDR3 loop spans 15 amino acids. CDR1 and CDR2 (germline): SGHRS, YFSETQ. The CDR3 loop reads CASSSRTYNTGELFF. CDR3 DNA sequence: TGCGCCAGCAGCTCACGGACTTACAACACCGGGGAGCTGTTTTTT.

The chain joins TRBV5-1 to TRBJ1-3, with 7 bases identical to TRBD1. V gave up 1 base and J gave up 0 bases; unmatched junction bases: 4. Germline lookup yields CDR1 SGHRS and CDR2 YFSETQ. The CDR3 sequence is 16 residues long. This chain's CDR3 is CASSLQGGNSGNTIYF. The CDR3 nucleotides are TGCGCCAGCAGCTTGCAGGGGGGAAACTCTGGAAACACCATATATTTT. The full variable domain, completed using reference TRBV5-1 and TRBJ1-3, is KAGVTQTPRYLIKTRGQQVTLSCSPISGHRSVSWYQQTPGQGLQFLFEYFSETQRNKGNFPGRFSGRQFSNSRSEMNVSTLELGDSALYLCASSLQGGNSGNTIYFGEGSWLTVV.

The chain links TRBV19 to TRBJ1-1; 10 bases align to TRBD1. Looked up from germline, CDR1 is LNHDA and CDR2 is SQIVND (reference sequence). Trimming took 7 bases from V and 7 from J; bases not matched to a gene: 12. This CDR3 has 15 amino acids. The CDR3 protein is CASTWTGTGAGEAFF. The CDR3 DNA reads as TGTGCCAGTACCTGGACCGGGACAGGGGCCGGTGAAGCTTTCTTT. Full variable domain (missing parts from reference TRBV19 and TRBJ1-1): DGGITQSPKYLFRKEGQNVTLSCEQNLNHDAMYWYRQDPGQGLRLIYYSQIVNDFQKGDIAEGYSVSREKKESFPLTVTSAQKNPTAFYLCASTWTGTGAGEAFFGQGTRLTVV.

This clonotype has a count of ten or more. This clone may be a read error of a much larger clone one base away. The rearrangement links TRBV3-1 to TRBJ2-1; D is uncertain. Trimming removed 7 bases at V and 4 bases at J, with 17 bases between. CDR1 LGHDT and CDR2 YNNKEL come from the germline V gene (reference sequence). The CDR3 contains 15 residues. The CDR3: CASNLSTNLYNEQFF. The CDR3 DNA is TGTGCCAGCAACCTCTCGACGAATCTTTACAATGAGCAGTTCTTC.